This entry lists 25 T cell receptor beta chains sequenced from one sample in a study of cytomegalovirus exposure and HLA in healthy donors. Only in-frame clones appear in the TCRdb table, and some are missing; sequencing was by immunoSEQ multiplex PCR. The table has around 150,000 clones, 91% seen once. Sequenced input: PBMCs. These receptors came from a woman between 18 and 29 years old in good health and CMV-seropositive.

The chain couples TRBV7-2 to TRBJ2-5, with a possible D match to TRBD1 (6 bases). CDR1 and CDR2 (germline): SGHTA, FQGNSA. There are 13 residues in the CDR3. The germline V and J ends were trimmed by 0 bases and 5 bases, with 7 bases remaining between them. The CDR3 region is CASSLAGAETQYF. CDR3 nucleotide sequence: TGTGCCAGCAGCTTAGCGGGGGCGGAGACCCAGTACTTC.

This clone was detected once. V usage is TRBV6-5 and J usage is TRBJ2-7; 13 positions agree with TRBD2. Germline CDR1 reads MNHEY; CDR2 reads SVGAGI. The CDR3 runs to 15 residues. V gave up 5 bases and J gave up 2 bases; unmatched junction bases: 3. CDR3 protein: CASSGLAGVPYEQYF. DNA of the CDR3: TGTGCCAGCAGTGGACTAGCGGGGGTTCCCTACGAGCAGTACTTC.

Here the CDR3 DNA reads TGCGCCAGCAGTGAGCATGGACAACCCCGGGCAGGCTACACCTTC. Amino acids: CASSEHGQPRAGYTF. The gene calls are TRBV10-1 and TRBJ1-2, with a tentative D call TRBD1 (5 bases). Germline CDR1 is WNHNN and CDR2 is SYGVQD (reference sequence). Deletions cut 2 bases from V and 8 bases from J, with 18 bases between. This CDR3 has 15 residues.

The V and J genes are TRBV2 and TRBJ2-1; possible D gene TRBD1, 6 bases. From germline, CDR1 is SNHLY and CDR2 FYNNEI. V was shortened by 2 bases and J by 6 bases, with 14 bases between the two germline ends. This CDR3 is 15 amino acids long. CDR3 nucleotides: TGTGCCAGCAGTGAATCAGGGGTCGGAGCCAATGAGCAGTTCTTC. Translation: CASSESGVGANEQFF.

The CDR3 here is CASSPWTGNTEAFF. CDR3 DNA: TGTGCCAGCAGCCCCTGGACAGGGAACACTGAAGCTTTCTTT. The rearrangement uses TRBV7-9 and TRBJ1-1; 7 bases fit TRBD1. Germline V gene data show CDR1 as SEHNR and CDR2 as FQNEAQ (reference sequence). The junction had 4 bases not matched to a gene; V was cut back by 5 bases and J by 1 base. The CDR3 consists of 14 residues.

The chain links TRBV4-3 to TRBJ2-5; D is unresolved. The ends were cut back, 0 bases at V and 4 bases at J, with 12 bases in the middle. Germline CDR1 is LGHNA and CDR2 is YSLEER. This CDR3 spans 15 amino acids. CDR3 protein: CASSQDRLGRETQYF. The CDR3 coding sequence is TGCGCCAGCAGCCAAGATCGGCTAGGTAGAGAGACCCAGTACTTC.

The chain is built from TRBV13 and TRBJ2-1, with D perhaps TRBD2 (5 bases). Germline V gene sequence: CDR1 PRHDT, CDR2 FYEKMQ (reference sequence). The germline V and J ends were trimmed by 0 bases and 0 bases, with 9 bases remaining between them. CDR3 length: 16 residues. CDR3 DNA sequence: TGTGCCAGCAGCTTAGGCAAGCGGCTCTCCTACAATGAGCAGTTCTTC. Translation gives CASSLGKRLSYNEQFF.

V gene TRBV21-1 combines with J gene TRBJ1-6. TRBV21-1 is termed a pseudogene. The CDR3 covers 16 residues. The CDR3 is CASSKGEARSNSPLHF. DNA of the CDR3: TGTGCCAGCAGCAAAGGTGAGGCAAGGTCTAATTCACCCCTCCACTTT.

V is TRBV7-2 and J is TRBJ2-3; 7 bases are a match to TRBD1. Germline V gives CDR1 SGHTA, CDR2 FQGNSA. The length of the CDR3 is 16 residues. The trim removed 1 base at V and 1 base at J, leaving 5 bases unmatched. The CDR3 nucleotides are TGTGCCAGCAGCTTAGAACCTGACAGGGGCACAGATACGCAGTATTTT. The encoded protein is CASSLEPDRGTDTQYF.

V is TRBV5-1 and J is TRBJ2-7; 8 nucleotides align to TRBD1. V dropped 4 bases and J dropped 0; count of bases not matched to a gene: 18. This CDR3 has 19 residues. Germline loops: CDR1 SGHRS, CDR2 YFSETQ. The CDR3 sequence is CASSATGTGRFFSSYEQYF. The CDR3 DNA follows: TGCGCCAGCAGCGCTACCGGGACAGGCCGATTCTTTTCCTCCTACGAGCAGTACTTC.

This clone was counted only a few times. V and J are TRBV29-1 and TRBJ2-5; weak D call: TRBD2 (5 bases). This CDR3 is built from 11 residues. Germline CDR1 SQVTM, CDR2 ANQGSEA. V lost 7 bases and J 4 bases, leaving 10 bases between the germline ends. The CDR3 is CSATRGETQYF. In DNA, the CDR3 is TGCAGCGCCACCCGGGGAGAGACCCAGTACTTC.

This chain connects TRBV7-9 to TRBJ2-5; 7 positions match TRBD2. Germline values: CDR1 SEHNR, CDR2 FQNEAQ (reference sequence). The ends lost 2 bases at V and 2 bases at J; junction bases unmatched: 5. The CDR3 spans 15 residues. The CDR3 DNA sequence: TGTGCCAGCAGCTTATGGTCTAGCGGTCAAGAGACCCAGTACTTC. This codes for CASSLWSSGQETQYF.

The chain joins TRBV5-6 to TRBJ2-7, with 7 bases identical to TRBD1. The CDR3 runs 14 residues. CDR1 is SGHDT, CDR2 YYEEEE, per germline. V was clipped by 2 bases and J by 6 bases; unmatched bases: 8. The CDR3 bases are TGTGCCAGCAGCTTCGGGACAGCCTCTCTCGAGCAGTACTTC. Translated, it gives CASSFGTASLEQYF.

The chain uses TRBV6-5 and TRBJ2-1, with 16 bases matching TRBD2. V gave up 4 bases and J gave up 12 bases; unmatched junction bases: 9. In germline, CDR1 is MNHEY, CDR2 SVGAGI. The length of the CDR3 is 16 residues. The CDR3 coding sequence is TGTGCCAGCAGTTCCGCCGGGACTAGCGGGAGGGGAGTGCAGTTCTTC. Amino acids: CASSSAGTSGRGVQFF.

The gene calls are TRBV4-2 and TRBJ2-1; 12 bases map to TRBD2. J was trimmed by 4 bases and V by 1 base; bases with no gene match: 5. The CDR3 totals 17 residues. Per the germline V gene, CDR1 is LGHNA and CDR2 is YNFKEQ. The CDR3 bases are TGTGCCAGCAGCCAAGTGGGGGGGACTAGCGGGTACAATGAGCAGTTCTTC. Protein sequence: CASSQVGGTSGYNEQFF.

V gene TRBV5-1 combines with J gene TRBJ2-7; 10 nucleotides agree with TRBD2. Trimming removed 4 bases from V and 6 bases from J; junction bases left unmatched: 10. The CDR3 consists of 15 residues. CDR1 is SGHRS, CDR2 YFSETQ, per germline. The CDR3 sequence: CASSRGLAAQGEQYF. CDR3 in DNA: TGCGCCAGCAGCCGCGGACTAGCGGCTCAAGGCGAGCAGTACTTC. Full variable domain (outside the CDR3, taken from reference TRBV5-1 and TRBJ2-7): KAGVTQTPRYLIKTRGQQVTLSCSPISGHRSVSWYQQTPGQGLQFLFEYFSETQRNKGNFPGRFSGRQFSNSRSEMNVSTLELGDSALYLCASSRGLAAQGEQYFGPGTRLTVT.

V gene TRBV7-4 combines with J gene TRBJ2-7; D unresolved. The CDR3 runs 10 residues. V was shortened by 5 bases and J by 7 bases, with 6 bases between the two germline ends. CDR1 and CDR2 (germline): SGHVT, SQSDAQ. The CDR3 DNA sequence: TGTGCCAGCAGCCTTATGGAGCAGTACTTC. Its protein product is CASSLMEQYF.

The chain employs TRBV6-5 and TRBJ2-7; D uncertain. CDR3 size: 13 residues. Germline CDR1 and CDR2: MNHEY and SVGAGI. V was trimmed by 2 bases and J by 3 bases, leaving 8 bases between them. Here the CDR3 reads CASSYGEDYEQYF. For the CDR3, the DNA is TGTGCCAGCAGTTACGGAGAGGACTACGAGCAGTACTTC.

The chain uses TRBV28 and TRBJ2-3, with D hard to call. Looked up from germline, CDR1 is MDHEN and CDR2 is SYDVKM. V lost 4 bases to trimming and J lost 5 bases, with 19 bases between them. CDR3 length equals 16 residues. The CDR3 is CASSSAVRVRRDTQYF. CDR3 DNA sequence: TGTGCCAGCAGTTCCGCCGTTAGAGTGAGGAGAGATACGCAGTATTTT. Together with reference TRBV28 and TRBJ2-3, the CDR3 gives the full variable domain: DVKVTQSSRYLVKRTGEKVFLECVQDMDHENMFWYRQDPGLGLRLIYFSYDVKMKEKGDIPEGYSVSREKKERFSLILESASTNQTSMYLCASSSAVRVRRDTQYFGPGTRLTVL.

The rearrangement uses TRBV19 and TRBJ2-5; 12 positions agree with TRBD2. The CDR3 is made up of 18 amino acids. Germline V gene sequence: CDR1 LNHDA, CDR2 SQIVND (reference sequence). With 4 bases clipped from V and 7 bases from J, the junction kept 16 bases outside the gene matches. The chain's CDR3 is CASSTGSSGRAVGGTQYF. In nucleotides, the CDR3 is TGTGCCAGTAGTACCGGGTCTAGCGGGAGGGCGGTAGGGGGGACCCAGTACTTC.

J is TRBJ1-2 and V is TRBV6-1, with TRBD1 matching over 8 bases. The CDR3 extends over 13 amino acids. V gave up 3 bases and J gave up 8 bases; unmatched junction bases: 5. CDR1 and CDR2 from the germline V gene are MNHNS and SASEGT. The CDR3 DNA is TGTGCCAGCAGTGATGGCCCAGGGGGCGGCTACACCTTC. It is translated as CASSDGPGGGYTF.

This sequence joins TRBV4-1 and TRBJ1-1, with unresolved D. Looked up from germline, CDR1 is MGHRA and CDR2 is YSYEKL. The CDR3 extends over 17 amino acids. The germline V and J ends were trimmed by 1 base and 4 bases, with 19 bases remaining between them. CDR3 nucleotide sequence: TGCGCCAGCAGCCAAGTAATCCTCGGGAGGAGGAGCACTGAAGCTTTCTTT. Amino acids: CASSQVILGRRSTEAFF.

DNA of the CDR3: TGTGCCAGCAGTGGCCGGGACAGGGGCAGCCCTGAAGCTTTCTTT. Its translation is CASSGRDRGSPEAFF. The gene calls are TRBV6-1 and TRBJ1-1; 10 nucleotides agree with TRBD1. The CDR3 extends over 15 amino acids. Germline CDR1 reads MNHNS; CDR2 reads SASEGT. Losses at the gene ends were 4 bases for V and 6 bases for J; bases not matched to a gene: 8.

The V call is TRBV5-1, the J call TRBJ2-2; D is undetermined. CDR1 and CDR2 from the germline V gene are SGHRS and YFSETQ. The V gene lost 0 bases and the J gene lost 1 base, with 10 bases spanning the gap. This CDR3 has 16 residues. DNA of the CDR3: TGCGCCAGCAGCTTGGTTAACATATTGAACACCGGGGAGCTGTTTTTT. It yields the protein CASSLVNILNTGELFF. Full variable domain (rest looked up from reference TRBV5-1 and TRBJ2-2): KAGVTQTPRYLIKTRGQQVTLSCSPISGHRSVSWYQQTPGQGLQFLFEYFSETQRNKGNFPGRFSGRQFSNSRSEMNVSTLELGDSALYLCASSLVNILNTGELFFGEGSRLTVL.

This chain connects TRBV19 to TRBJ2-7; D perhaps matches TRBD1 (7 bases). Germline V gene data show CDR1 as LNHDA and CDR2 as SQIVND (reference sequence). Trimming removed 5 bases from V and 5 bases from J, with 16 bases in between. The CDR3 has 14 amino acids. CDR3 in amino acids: CASSPQGGVNEQYF. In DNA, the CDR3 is TGTGCCAGTAGTCCTCAGGGGGGAGTAAACGAGCAGTACTTC.